Listed here is a single T cell receptor (beta chain). Its antigen remains unidentified. The germline gives CDR1 LNHDA, CDR2 SQIVND (reference sequence). The CDR3 spans 14 residues. With 6 bases removed from V and 4 bases from J, the gap between germline ends came to 12 bases. This entry belongs to a study of T cell responses to AZD1222 COVID-19 vaccine. Findings and caveats of the study: Unmutated regions of variants are reportedly targeted by nearly half of spike-specific TCRs. Increased Spike-specific TCR breadth and depth were observed after two AZD1222 doses. Donors in the cohort were predominantly white British and more often female, and clonal diversity was possibly underestimated.

Pooling was applied to second doses at about 4 or about 12 weeks. Using immunoSEQ multiplex PCR, the repertoire was profiled, and TCRdb retains in-frame clones only, with some absent. Here the sample spans 100,000 to 150,000 clones, roughly 93% being singletons. This sample comprised peripheral blood, obtained 28 days after the second AZD1222 dose. This clonotype originated in an adult who received the AZD1222 COVID-19 vaccine. V is TRBV19 and J is TRBJ2-2; possible D gene TRBD2, 5 bases. The DNA for the CDR3 is TGTGCCAGTAGACCAGTGGGAGCCACCGGGGAGCTGTTTTTT. It translates to CASRPVGATGELFF.